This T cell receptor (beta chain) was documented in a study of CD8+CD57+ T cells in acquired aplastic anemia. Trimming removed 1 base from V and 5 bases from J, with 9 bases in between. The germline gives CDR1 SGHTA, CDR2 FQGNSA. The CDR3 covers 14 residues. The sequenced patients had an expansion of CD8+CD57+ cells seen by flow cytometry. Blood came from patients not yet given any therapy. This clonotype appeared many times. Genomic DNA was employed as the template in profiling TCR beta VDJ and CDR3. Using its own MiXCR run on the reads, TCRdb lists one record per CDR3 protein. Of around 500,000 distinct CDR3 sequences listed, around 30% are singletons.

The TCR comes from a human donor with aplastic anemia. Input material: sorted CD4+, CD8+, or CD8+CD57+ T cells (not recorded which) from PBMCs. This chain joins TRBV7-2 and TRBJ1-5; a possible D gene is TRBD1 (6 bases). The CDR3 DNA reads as TGTGCCAGCAGCTTAGAGGGGGGGCATCAGCCCCAGCATTTT. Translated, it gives CASSLEGGHQPQHF. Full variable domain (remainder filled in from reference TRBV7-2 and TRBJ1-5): GAGVSQSPSNKVTEKGKDVELRCDPISGHTALYWYRQSLGQGLEFLIYFQGNSAPDKSGLPSDRFSAERTGGSVSTLTIQRTQQEDSAVYLCASSLEGGHQPQHFGDGTRLSIL.